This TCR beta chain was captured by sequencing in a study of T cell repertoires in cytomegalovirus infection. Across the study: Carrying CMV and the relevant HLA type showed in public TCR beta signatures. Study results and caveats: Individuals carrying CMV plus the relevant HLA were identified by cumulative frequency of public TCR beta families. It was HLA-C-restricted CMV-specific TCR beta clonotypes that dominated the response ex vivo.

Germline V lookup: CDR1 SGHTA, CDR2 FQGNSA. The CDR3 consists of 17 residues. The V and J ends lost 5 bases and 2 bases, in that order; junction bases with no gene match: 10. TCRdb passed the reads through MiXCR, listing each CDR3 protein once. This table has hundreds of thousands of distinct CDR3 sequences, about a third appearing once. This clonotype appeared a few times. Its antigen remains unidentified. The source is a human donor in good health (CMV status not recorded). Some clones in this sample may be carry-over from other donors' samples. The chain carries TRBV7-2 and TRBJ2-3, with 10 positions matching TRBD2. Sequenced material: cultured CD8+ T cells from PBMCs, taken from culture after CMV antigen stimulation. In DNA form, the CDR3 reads TGTGCCAGCAGCCCGAAGGAGCGGGGGGGCTACACAGATACGCAGTATTTT. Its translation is CASSPKERGGYTDTQYF.